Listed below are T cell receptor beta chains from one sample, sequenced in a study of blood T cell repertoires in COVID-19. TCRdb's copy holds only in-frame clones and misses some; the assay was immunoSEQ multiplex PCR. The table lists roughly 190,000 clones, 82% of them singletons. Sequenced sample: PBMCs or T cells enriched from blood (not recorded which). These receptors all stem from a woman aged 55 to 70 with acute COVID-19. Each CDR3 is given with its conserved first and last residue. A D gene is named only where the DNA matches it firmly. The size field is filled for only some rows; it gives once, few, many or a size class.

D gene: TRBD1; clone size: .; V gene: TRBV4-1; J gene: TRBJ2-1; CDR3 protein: CASSQGQGVNEQFF; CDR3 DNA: TGCGCCAGCAGCCAAGGACAGGGAGTGAATGAGCAGTTCTTC
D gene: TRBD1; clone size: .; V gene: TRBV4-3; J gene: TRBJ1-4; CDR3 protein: CASSQEQGAGSGLLQLFF; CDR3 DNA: TGCGCCAGCAGCCAAGAACAGGGGGCGGGCAGTGGACTTCTCCAACTGTTTTTT
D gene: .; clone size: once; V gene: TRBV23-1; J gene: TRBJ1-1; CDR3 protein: CASSQSKGQNTEAFF; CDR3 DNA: TGCGCCAGCAGTCAATCGAAGGGGCAGAACACTGAAGCTTTCTTT
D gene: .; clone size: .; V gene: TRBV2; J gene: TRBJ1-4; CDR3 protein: CASNRQPGVGEKLFF; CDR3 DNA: TGTGCCAGCAACCGCCAACCAGGGGTGGGTGAAAAACTGTTTTTT
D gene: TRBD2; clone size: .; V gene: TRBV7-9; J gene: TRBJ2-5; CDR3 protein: CASSLASGMAETQYF; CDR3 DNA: TGTGCCAGCAGCTTAGCTAGCGGGATGGCAGAGACCCAGTACTTC
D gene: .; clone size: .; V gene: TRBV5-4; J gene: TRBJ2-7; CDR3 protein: CASSLAAGPSYEQYF; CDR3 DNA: TGTGCCAGCAGCTTGGCGGCGGGACCTTCCTACGAGCAGTACTTC
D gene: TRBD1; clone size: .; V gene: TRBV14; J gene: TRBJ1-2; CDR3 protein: CASSRDRGTGYTF; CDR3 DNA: TGTGCCAGCAGCCGCGACAGGGGGACTGGCTACACCTTC
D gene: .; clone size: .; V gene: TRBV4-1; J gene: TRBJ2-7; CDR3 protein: CASSHLYEQYF; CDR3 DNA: TGCGCCAGCAGCCACCTTTACGAGCAGTACTTC
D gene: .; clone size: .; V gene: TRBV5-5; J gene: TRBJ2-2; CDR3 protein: CASRFQGPGELFF; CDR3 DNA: TGTGCCAGCAGATTCCAGGGGCCCGGGGAGCTGTTTTTT
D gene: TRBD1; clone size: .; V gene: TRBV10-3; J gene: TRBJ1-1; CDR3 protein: CAISGQGAPMNTEAFF; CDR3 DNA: TGTGCCATCAGTGGACAGGGGGCCCCTATGAACACTGAAGCTTTCTTT
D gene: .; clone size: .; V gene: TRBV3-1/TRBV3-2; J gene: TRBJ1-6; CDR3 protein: CASSPATRGYDSPLHF; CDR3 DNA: TGTGCCAGCAGCCCCGCCACGCGGGGTTATGATTCACCCCTCCACTTT
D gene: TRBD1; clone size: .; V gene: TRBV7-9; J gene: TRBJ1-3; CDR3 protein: CASSTGAKGSGNTIYF; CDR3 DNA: TGTGCCAGCAGCACAGGGGCCAAGGGCTCTGGAAACACCATATATTTT
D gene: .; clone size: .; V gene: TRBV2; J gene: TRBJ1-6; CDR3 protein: CASSENRESSPLHF; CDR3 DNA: TGTGCCAGCAGTGAAAACAGGGAGAGTTCACCCCTCCACTTT
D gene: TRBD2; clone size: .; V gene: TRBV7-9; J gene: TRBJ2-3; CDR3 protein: CASSLVPAGGTDTQYF; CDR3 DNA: TGTGCCAGCAGCTTAGTGCCAGCGGGGGGGACAGATACGCAGTATTTT
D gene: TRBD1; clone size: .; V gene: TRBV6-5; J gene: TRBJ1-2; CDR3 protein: CASTSGQNYGYTF; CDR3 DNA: TGTGCCAGCACCTCGGGACAGAACTATGGCTACACCTTC
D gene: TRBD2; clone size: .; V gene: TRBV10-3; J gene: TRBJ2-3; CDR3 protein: CAIGGGLAGGGTDTQYF; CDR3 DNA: TGTGCCATCGGAGGAGGACTAGCGGGGGGTGGCACAGATACGCAGTATTTT
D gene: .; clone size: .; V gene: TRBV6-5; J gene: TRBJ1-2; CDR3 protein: CASSYSTVSNYGYTF; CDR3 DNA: TGTGCCAGCAGTTACTCGACAGTATCTAACTATGGCTACACCTTC
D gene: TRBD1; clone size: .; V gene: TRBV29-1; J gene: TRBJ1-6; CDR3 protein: CSATGTDNSPLHF; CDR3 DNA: TGCAGCGCTACAGGGACAGATAATTCACCCCTCCACTTT
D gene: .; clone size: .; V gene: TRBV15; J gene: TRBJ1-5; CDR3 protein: CATSIGRVNQPQHF; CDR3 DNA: TGTGCCACCAGCATAGGGCGGGTCAATCAGCCCCAGCATTTT
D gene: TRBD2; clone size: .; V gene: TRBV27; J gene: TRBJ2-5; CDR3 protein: CASRSPPGGVSETQYF; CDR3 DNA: TGTGCCAGCAGATCCCCCCCGGGGGGGGTGAGCGAGACCCAGTACTTC
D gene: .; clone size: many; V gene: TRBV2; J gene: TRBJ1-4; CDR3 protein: CASSVGQTNPGKLFF; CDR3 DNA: TGTGCCAGCAGTGTCGGACAGACTAATCCTGGAAAACTGTTTTTT
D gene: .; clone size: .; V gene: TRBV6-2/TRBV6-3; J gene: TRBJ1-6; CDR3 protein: CASSYLQGPVNSPLHF; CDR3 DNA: TGTGCCAGCAGTTACTTACAGGGTCCGGTTAATTCACCCCTCCACTTT
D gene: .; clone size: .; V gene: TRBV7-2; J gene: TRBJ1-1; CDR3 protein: CASSARGYMNTEAFF; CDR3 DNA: TGTGCCAGCAGCGCAAGGGGTTATATGAACACTGAAGCTTTCTTT
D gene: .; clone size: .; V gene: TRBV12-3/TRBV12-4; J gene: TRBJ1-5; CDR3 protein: CATAWGLDQPQHF; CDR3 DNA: TGTGCCACCGCTTGGGGCTTGGATCAGCCCCAGCATTTT
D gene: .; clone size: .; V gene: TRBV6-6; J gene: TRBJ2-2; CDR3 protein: CASSYLSGNTGELFF; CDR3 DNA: TGTGCCAGCAGTTACCTTAGCGGGAACACCGGGGAGCTGTTTTTT
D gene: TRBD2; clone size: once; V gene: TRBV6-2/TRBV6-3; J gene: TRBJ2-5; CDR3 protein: CASSILAEETQYF; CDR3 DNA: TGTGCCAGCAGCATACTAGCGGAAGAGACCCAGTACTTC
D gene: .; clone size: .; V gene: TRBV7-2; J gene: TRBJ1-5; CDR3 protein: CASSLAAFSSNQPQHF; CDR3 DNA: TGTGCCAGCAGCTTAGCGGCATTTTCGAGCAATCAGCCCCAGCATTTT
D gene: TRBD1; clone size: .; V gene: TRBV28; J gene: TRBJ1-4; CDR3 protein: CASIGQGSISKNEKLFF; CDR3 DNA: TGTGCCAGCATAGGACAGGGATCGATTTCGAAAAATGAAAAACTGTTTTTT
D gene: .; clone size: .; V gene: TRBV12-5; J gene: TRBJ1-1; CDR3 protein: CASGQQGVNTEAFF; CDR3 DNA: TGTGCTAGTGGTCAACAGGGCGTCAACACTGAAGCTTTCTTT
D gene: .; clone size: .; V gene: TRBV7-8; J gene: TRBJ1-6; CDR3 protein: CASSLRGGDSPLHF; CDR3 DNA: TGTGCCAGCAGCTTACGCGGCGGAGATTCACCCCTCCACTTT
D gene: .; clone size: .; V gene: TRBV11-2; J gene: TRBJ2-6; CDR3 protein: CASSLFVSGANVLTF; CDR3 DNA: TGTGCCAGCAGCTTATTCGTCTCTGGGGCCAACGTCCTGACTTTC
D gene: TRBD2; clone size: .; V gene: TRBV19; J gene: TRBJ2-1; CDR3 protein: CASQVIAGGPSNEQFF; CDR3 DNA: TGTGCCAGTCAAGTAATAGCGGGAGGGCCTAGCAATGAGCAGTTCTTC
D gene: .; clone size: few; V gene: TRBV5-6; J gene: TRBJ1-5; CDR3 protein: CASSLGGEPNQPQHF; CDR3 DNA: TGTGCCAGCAGCTTGGGGGGGGAGCCCAATCAGCCCCAGCATTTT
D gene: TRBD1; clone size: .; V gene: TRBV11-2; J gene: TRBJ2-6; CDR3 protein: CASSRGQGPGANVLTF; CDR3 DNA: TGTGCCAGCAGCCGCGGACAGGGACCCGGGGCCAACGTCCTGACTTTC
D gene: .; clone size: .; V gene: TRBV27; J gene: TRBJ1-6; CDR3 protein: CASSTKTQGRGSPLHF; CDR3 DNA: TGTGCCAGCAGTACAAAGACACAGGGTCGCGGATCACCCCTCCACTTT
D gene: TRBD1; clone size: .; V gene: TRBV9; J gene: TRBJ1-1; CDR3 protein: CASSVGTTGGTEAFF; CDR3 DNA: TGTGCCAGCAGCGTGGGAACGACAGGGGGCACTGAAGCTTTCTTT
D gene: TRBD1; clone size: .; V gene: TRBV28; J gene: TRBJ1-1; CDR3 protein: CASSSRWGGQGWTEAFF; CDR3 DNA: TGTGCCAGCAGCTCTAGGTGGGGGGGACAGGGGTGGACTGAAGCTTTCTTT
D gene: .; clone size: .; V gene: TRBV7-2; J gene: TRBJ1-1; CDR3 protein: CASSSGLTVLNTEAFF; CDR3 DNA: TGTGCCAGCAGCTCCGGCCTAACAGTGTTGAACACTGAAGCTTTCTTT
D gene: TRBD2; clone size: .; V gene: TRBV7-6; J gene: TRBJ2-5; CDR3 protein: CASSLSSGRRETQYF; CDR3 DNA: TGTGCCAGCAGCTTATCCAGCGGGAGGCGAGAGACCCAGTACTTC